One and the same sample provided the 17 T cell receptor beta chains below, sequenced in a study of T cell responses to AZD1222 COVID-19 vaccine. Repertoires were generated with immunoSEQ multiplex PCR, while TCRdb's copy carries only in-frame clones and drops some. The data contain about 92,000 clones, 89% of them singletons. Sequenced material: peripheral blood, taken on day 0 of AZD1222 vaccination. These TCRs come from an adult in good health.

CDR3 amino acids: CASRTGTEVNTQYF. CDR3 coding DNA: TGTGCCAGCAGGACTGGGACAGAGGTTAATACGCAGTATTTT. This chain joins TRBV2 and TRBJ2-3; TRBD1 agrees at 7 bases. Trimming cost V 6 bases and J 7 bases; bases outside gene matches: 10. Germline assignment: CDR1 SNHLY and CDR2 FYNNEI. The CDR3 has 14 residues.

This chain connects TRBV5-1 to TRBJ1-4; D unclear. This CDR3 has 14 amino acids. Germline V gene lookup returns CDR1 SGHRS and CDR2 YFSETQ. With 4 bases removed from V and 8 bases from J, the gap between germline ends came to 15 bases. CDR3 nucleotide sequence: TGCGCCAGCAGCGACCGACTAGGGCCGGAAAAACTGTTTTTT. Protein product: CASSDRLGPEKLFF.

CDR3: CASSQVYGRYTDTQYF. Written as DNA, the CDR3 is TGCGCCAGCAGCCAAGTTTACGGACGGTACACAGATACGCAGTATTTT. This chain links TRBV4-3 with TRBJ2-3; D not resolved. Germline lookup yields CDR1 LGHNA and CDR2 YSLEER. The CDR3 extends over 16 amino acids. The V end lost 1 base, the J end lost 2 bases, and 13 bases lay between the germline ends.

This chain uses TRBV6-2 or TRBV6-3 with TRBJ1-5, with 7 bases lining up with TRBD1. The V segment lost 0 bases and the J segment 4 bases; nucleotides outside the gene matches: 6. Germline CDR1 and CDR2: MNHEY and SVGEGT. The CDR3 is 16 amino acids. This CDR3 is CASSYSPGGGNQPQHF. The CDR3 nucleotides read TGTGCCAGCAGTTACTCTCCAGGGGGTGGGAATCAGCCCCAGCATTTT.

The chain couples TRBV28 to TRBJ2-5, with D perhaps being TRBD1 or TRBD2 (5 bases each). Germline V CDR1 and CDR2: MDHEN, SYDVKM. The CDR3 sequence is 12 residues long. Between the trimmed V and J ends, which lost 7 bases and 2 bases, there was a span of 8 bases. The CDR3 DNA reads TGTGCCAGCACAGGGAGACAAGAGACCCAGTACTTC. Translated: CASTGRQETQYF.

V is TRBV4-1 and J is TRBJ1-4; D remains unclear. The CDR3 spans 15 residues. V gave up 4 bases and J gave up 3 bases, with 12 bases separating them. The V gene's germline CDR1 is MGHRA and CDR2 YSYEKL. The CDR3 spells CASSLISSANEKLFF. The CDR3 DNA reads TGCGCCAGCAGCCTCATAAGTTCGGCTAATGAAAAACTGTTTTTT.

The chain recombines TRBV5-1 with TRBJ1-4; 7 nucleotides match TRBD1. J lost 8 bases, V lost 0 bases, and 7 bases had no gene match. This CDR3 comprises 15 residues. CDR1 SGHRS and CDR2 YFSETQ come from the germline V gene. CDR3 amino acids: CASSLGDRDGEKLFF. Written as DNA, the CDR3 is TGCGCCAGCAGCTTGGGCGACAGGGACGGAGAAAAACTGTTTTTT.

The CDR3 reads CASNQGLNTEAFF. For the CDR3, the DNA is TGTGCCAGCAATCAGGGTCTGAACACTGAAGCTTTCTTT. The chain combines TRBV6-4 with TRBJ1-1; D is perhaps TRBD1 (5 bases). The CDR3 is 13 amino acids. CDR1 is MRHNA and CDR2 is SNTAGT in the germline V gene. The germline V and J ends were trimmed by 7 bases and 0 bases, with 9 bases remaining between them.

V is TRBV6-6 and J is TRBJ2-3; D is perhaps TRBD2 (5 bases). V lost 2 bases to trimming and J lost 0 bases, with 9 bases between them. Looked up from germline, CDR1 is MNHNY and CDR2 is SVGAGI (reference sequence). The CDR3 is 15 amino acids. The CDR3 here is CASSYRESSTDTQYF. The DNA for the CDR3 is TGTGCCAGCAGTTACAGGGAGTCTAGCACAGATACGCAGTATTTT.

In this sample, this clone turned up once. The chain combines TRBV4-2 with TRBJ1-2; TRBD1 might be the D (5 bases). V dropped 6 bases and J dropped 0 bases, with 8 bases sitting between them. The CDR3 loop spans 13 amino acids. Germline V lookup: CDR1 LGHNA, CDR2 YNFKEQ. The CDR3 here is CASRDSTNYGYTF. The CDR3 coding sequence is TGTGCCAGCAGAGACAGTACTAACTATGGCTACACCTTC.

This rearrangement joins TRBV14 to TRBJ2-7; no clear D gene. The germline V gene encodes CDR1 SGHDN and CDR2 FVKESK. V gave up 4 bases and J gave up 6 bases, with 13 bases separating them. This CDR3 contains 13 residues. Here the CDR3 reads CASSPYHLGEQYF. The CDR3 nucleotides are TGTGCCAGCAGCCCTTACCATTTGGGCGAGCAGTACTTC.

The chain combines TRBV9 with TRBJ2-1; D is unclear. Germline lookup yields CDR1 SGDLS and CDR2 YYNGEE. Trimming cost V 2 bases and J 7 bases, with 13 bases left between them. The CDR3 has 14 amino acids. CDR3: CASSVERLGNEQFF. The CDR3 DNA follows: TGTGCCAGCAGCGTCGAGCGATTGGGTAATGAGCAGTTCTTC.

The chain has TRBV19 and TRBJ2-7, with D tentatively TRBD2 (6 bases). The V end lost 0 bases, the J end lost 0 bases, and 6 bases lay between the germline ends. Germline CDR1 and CDR2: LNHDA and SQIVND (reference sequence). The CDR3 runs to 14 residues. CDR3: CASSIDGGSYEQYF. Written as DNA, the CDR3 is TGTGCCAGTAGTATAGACGGGGGCTCCTACGAGCAGTACTTC.

This chain's CDR3 is CASRPWGSDTQYF. The CDR3 DNA reads as TGTGCCAGCAGACCATGGGGGTCAGATACGCAGTATTTT. This chain uses TRBV27 with TRBJ2-3; either TRBD1 or TRBD2 may supply D (5 bases each). This CDR3 is built from 13 residues. Trimming shortened V by 6 bases and J by 4 bases, and 11 bases separated the two germline ends. CDR1 MNHEY and CDR2 SMNVEV come from the germline V gene (reference sequence).

V is TRBV2 and J is TRBJ2-1, with 7 bases lining up with TRBD1. V dropped 8 bases and J dropped 4; count of bases not matched to a gene: 8. The CDR3 is 14 amino acids. CDR1 is SNHLY and CDR2 is FYNNEI in the germline V gene. CDR3 sequence: CASQSRDSYNEQFF. CDR3 bases: TGTGCCAGCCAGTCCCGGGACAGTTACAATGAGCAGTTCTTC.

This clone was counted between two and nine times. As DNA, the CDR3 is TGTGCCTGGAGTGAGGGACTAGCGGGATACAATGAGCAGTTCTTC. Its translation is CAWSEGLAGYNEQFF. The chain couples TRBV30 to TRBJ2-1; TRBD2 matches at 13 bases. V dropped 1 base and J dropped 4; count of bases not matched to a gene: 1. Looked up from germline, CDR1 is GTSNPN and CDR2 is SVGIG (reference sequence). The CDR3 consists of 15 residues. Based on the CDR3 plus reference TRBV30 and TRBJ2-1, the full variable domain is SQTIHQWPATLVQPVGSPLSLECTVEGTSNPNLYWYRQAAGRGLQLLFYSVGIGQISSEVPQNLSASRPQDRQFILSSKKLLLSDSGFYLCAWSEGLAGYNEQFFGPGTRLTVL.

The CDR3 protein is CASSFLKDREAYGYTF. The CDR3, as DNA: TGTGCCAGCAGCTTTCTCAAGGACAGGGAGGCCTATGGCTACACCTTC. The chain employs TRBV5-6 and TRBJ1-2; 8 bases align to TRBD1. Unmatched junction bases numbered 10, after V lost 2 bases and J lost 4 bases. Germline CDR1 is SGHDT and CDR2 is YYEEEE. This CDR3 comprises 16 residues.